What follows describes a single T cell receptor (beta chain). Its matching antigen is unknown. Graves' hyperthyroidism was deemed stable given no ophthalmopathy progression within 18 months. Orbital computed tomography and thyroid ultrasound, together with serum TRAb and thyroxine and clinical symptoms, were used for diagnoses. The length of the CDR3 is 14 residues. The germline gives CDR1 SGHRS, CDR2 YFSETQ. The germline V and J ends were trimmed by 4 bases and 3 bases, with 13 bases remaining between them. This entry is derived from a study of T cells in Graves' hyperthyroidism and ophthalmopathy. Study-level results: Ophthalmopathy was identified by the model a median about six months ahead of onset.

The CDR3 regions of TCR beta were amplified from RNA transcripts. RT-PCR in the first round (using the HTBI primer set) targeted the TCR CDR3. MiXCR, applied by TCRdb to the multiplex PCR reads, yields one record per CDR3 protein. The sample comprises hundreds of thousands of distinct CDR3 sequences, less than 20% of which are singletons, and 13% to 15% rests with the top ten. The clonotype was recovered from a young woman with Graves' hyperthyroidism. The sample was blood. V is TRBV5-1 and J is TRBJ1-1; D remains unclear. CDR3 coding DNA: TGCGCCAGCAGCCGGAGTAACCGGGACACTGAAGCTTTCTTT. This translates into CASSRSNRDTEAFF.